The sequence of this T cell receptor (beta chain) was determined in a study of cytomegalovirus exposure and HLA in healthy donors. The donors were members of the roughly 130-subject validation cohort (separate from the approximately 670-subject first cohort). Findings of the study overall: The study found most TCR sequences rare, yet found some public TCRs in many donors. Associated with cytomegalovirus, according to the listing, were around 160 TCR beta chains. CMV antigen specificity of a few CMV-associated chains was confirmed in vitro.

Only in-frame clones appear in the TCRdb table, and some are missing; sequencing was by immunoSEQ multiplex PCR. The sample lists about 360,000 clones; roughly 89% were seen once. Details on this clone: Its antigen remains unidentified.

The sequenced material came from PBMCs. This clonotype originated in a woman aged 18-35 years in good health and CMV-seronegative.

The chain's CDR3 is CASRRGPGGPLETQYF. In nucleotides, the CDR3 is TGTGCCAGCAGAAGGGGCCCGGGAGGGCCTTTGGAGACCCAGTACTTC. J is TRBJ2-5 and V is TRBV7-9, with 8 bases lining up with TRBD2. The trim removed 6 bases at V and 5 bases at J, leaving 14 bases unmatched. The CDR3 length is 16 residues. CDR1 and CDR2 (germline): SEHNR, FQNEAQ (reference sequence).